This record covers a single TCR beta chain. The clone's antigen remains unknown. There are no base qualities to consult, and no much larger clone falls within one base. Spanning cysteine to phenylalanine, the CDR3 consists of 14 amino acids. Just the 42-base CDR3 DNA is kept, in frame starting at base 1. CDR1 and CDR2 were assigned from the germline V gene as SGHRS and YFSETQ. V loses 3 bases at its end and J loses 4 bases; junction bases beyond the gene matches: 7. This entry belongs to a study of TIL therapy for anti-PD-1-resistant metastatic lung cancer (dated by TCRdb to the early 2020s). About the investigation overall: Enrolled patients had a median age of about 53 years (range about 38-75) and a median tumor PD-L1 proportion score of less than 7.5%. Most of the cohort had lung adenocarcinoma, several tumors were EGFR-mutant and two were ALK-rearranged, and half of the patients were current or former smokers. Clonotypes were tracked across tumor, expanded TIL product and serial blood samples by T cell receptor beta sequencing of tumor and peripheral blood. Across the cohort, whole-exome sequencing showed a median non-synonymous tumor mutation burden of approximately 1.5 mutations per megabase. What the study reported, not specific to this receptor: TIL culture showed high clonal turnover, with many enriched product clones undetected in the baseline tumor, suggesting clonal contraction rather than faithful expansion. The study protocol defined all tumor marker inferences as exploratory. Higher clonality and lower diversity were observed in expanded TIL cultures than in baseline intratumoral T cells (median clonality around 5.7% vs 31%, p < 0.0001). The cohort was highly selected, with more treatment-naive, never-smoker and oncogene-addicted patients than typical, limiting generalizability.

The immunoSEQ v3 hsTCRB kit was used to amplify TCR beta CDR3 regions from genomic DNA through bias-controlled multiplex PCR. TCR libraries were sequenced on an Illumina NextSeq 500 to approximately 2 million read pairs for survey level or 5-6 million for deep level. Per the source publication's procedure: V, D and J genes were assigned, non-productive sequences were removed, and clonality was reported by immunoSEQ Analyzer software. Repertoires were compared by productive Simpson clonality and by the Morisita overlap index of productive TRB rearrangements between infused TIL and blood. Not all clones reach the TCRdb copy of this immuneACCESS table, which keeps in-frame sequences only. Checked studies attribute under half of the gap to unresolved V genes and leave the rest unexplained. D and trimming come from the DNA, and the V and J calls and clone size come from that table. The table for this sample lists 20,000 to 30,000 clones; roughly 69% of them were counted only once. The ten most abundant clones make up about 15% of the sample.

The sample's time point label, decoded: pre-treatment sample, taken before nivolumab and TIL therapy. Baseline tumor samples were excised metastases, mostly pleural nodules or supraclavicular lymph nodes, from the same resection used to grow TIL. Tumors were collected before any PD-1/PD-L1 blockade, after which patients were given nivolumab, and patients who progressed were given lymphodepletion, an infusion of expanded TIL and IL-2. A phase I trial run at two centers enrolled adults with stage 4 NSCLC between late 2017 and early 2020. The samples were drawn from an open-label, single-arm phase I trial testing tumor-infiltrating lymphocyte therapy combined with nivolumab in advanced non-small cell lung cancer. Portions of each resected tumor were snap-frozen in liquid nitrogen and were stored at -80 degrees C. Using laser-capture macrodissection, tumor regions of interest were selected on H&E sections, then pulverized into roughly 14 mg aliquots and extracted using Qiagen Allprep kits.

The chain is made from TRBV5-1 and TRBJ2-7; the junction holds 7 bases that match TRBD1. This TCR came from a woman aged 25 to 80 with non-small cell lung cancer. Source: tumor tissue, taken at baseline. The nucleotides are TGCGCCAGCAGCTACGGGGCAGGGGGTTACGAGCAGTACTTC. Its coded protein is CASSYGAGGYEQYF.